One and the same sample provided the 15 T cell receptor beta chains below, sequenced in a study of cytomegalovirus exposure and HLA in healthy donors (dated by TCRdb to the late 2010s). Libraries were constructed by the immunoSEQ multiplex PCR assay. For the multiplex PCR, a mixture combining 60 forward primers for TCR Vbeta segments and 13 reverse primers for TCR Jbeta segments was used. The immuneACCESS repertoire file appears here via TCRdb, limited to in-frame rearrangements. These files lack a portion of the clones; in checked studies, under half of the deficit traces to unresolved V genes, and the cause of the others is not known. For this sample the table gives 100,000 to 150,000 clones, of which roughly 8.3% were detected only once. The top ten constitute 5.5% of the sample. The sample taken for sequencing was PBMCs. Source of these receptors: a man aged 40-49 years in good health and CMV-seronegative.

This clone was found a few times. The V call is TRBV10-2, the J call TRBJ1-2; D gene unclear. The CDR3 is 15 residues long. The germline gives CDR1 WSHSY, CDR2 SAAADI. Deletions cut 2 bases from V and 5 bases from J, with 15 bases between. The CDR3 nucleotides are TGCGCCAGCAGTGAGGGAAGGGAGAGATCATATGGCTACACCTTC. Protein sequence: CASSEGRERSYGYTF.

Only a few counts were recorded for this clone. The CDR3 nucleotides are TGTGCCAGCAGCTCTACGGCGGGGGCGTACGAGCAGTACTTC. Translated, it gives CASSSTAGAYEQYF. V gene TRBV7-9 combines with J gene TRBJ2-7; maybe TRBD2 (7 bases). Between the trimmed V and J ends, which lost 4 bases and 4 bases, there was a span of 14 bases. CDR3 length: 14 residues. CDR1 SEHNR and CDR2 FQNEAQ come from the germline V gene (reference sequence).

This clone was seen only a few times. V and J are TRBV7-2 and TRBJ2-3; TRBD2 is a possible D gene (6 bases). There are 14 residues in the CDR3. Trimming cost V 6 bases and J 2 bases, with 12 bases left between them. CDR1 and CDR2 (germline): SGHTA, FQGNSA. The CDR3 region has the DNA TGTGCCAGCAGATTCGGGGGTCCCACAGATACGCAGTATTTT. It is translated as CASRFGGPTDTQYF.

CDR3 protein: CASSLGVGTGGYTF. CDR3 DNA sequence: TGTGCCAGCAGCTTAGGGGTCGGGACAGGCGGCTACACCTTC. The V gene is TRBV11-2, the J gene TRBJ1-2; 8 nucleotides match TRBD1. Germline CDR1 is SGHAT and CDR2 is FQNNGV. The CDR3 contains 14 residues. The junction had 6 bases not matched to a gene; V was cut back by 1 base and J by 8 bases.

V gene TRBV2 combines with J gene TRBJ2-2; 9 nucleotides match TRBD2. Germline V lookup: CDR1 SNHLY, CDR2 FYNNEI. The CDR3 sequence is 14 residues long. Trimming took 8 bases from V and 1 from J; bases not matched to a gene: 2. CDR3 sequence (DNA): TGTGCCAGCGGGCGGGGGGGGAACACCGGGGAGCTGTTTTTT. Translating it yields CASGRGGNTGELFF.

The chain has TRBV2 and TRBJ2-3; the match to TRBD1 covers 9 bases. The V and J ends lost 3 bases and 6 bases, in that order; junction bases with no gene match: 7. The germline V gene encodes CDR1 SNHLY and CDR2 FYNNEI. The CDR3 contains 15 residues. The DNA for the CDR3 is TGTGCCAGCAGTGAGCAACAGGGGGCAGGGGATACGCAGTATTTT. Residues: CASSEQQGAGDTQYF.

The sample holds a few counts of this clone. This chain uses TRBV5-4 with TRBJ2-2, with D perhaps matching TRBD2 (7 bases). The CDR3 loop spans 15 amino acids. V was shortened by 4 bases and J by 4 bases, with 14 bases between the two germline ends. Germline assignment: CDR1 SGHNT and CDR2 YYREEE (reference sequence). In DNA form, the CDR3 reads TGTGCCAGCAGCGTAACAGGGAGGGGCACCGGGGAGCTGTTTTTT. This gives the protein CASSVTGRGTGELFF. The full variable domain, with the rest looked up from reference TRBV5-4 and TRBJ2-2, is ETGVTQSPTHLIKTRGQQVTLRCSSQSGHNTVSWYQQALGQGPQFIFQYYREEENGRGNFPPRFSGLQFPNYSSELNVNALELDDSALYLCASSVTGRGTGELFFGEGSRLTVL.

The chain joins TRBV15 to TRBJ2-5; 9 bases map to TRBD1. The germline V gene encodes CDR1 LNHNV and CDR2 YYDKDF (reference sequence). The CDR3 consists of 14 residues. The V and J ends lost 3 bases and 6 bases, in that order; junction bases with no gene match: 5. The CDR3, as DNA: TGTGCCACCAGCAGCGGGACAGGGTGGAAGACCCAGTACTTC. Translated: CATSSGTGWKTQYF.

J is TRBJ1-2 and V is TRBV30; tentative D call: TRBD1 (6 bases). This CDR3 has 12 residues. Germline values: CDR1 GTSNPN, CDR2 SVGIG (reference sequence). With 5 bases removed from V and 7 bases from J, the gap between germline ends came to 14 bases. The CDR3 nucleotides are TGTGCCTGGTCTAGGAGGGGGGGTGGCTACACCTTC. Translated, it gives CAWSRRGGGYTF.

The chain uses TRBV19 and TRBJ2-7; D is possibly TRBD1 (5 bases). Germline assignment: CDR1 LNHDA and CDR2 SQIVND (reference sequence). The CDR3 spans 12 residues. Trimming removed 7 bases at V and 5 bases at J, with 12 bases between. CDR3 DNA sequence: TGTGCCAGTACCGATCCAGGGAACGAGCAGTACTTC. Protein product: CASTDPGNEQYF.

This clone was picked up a small number of times. The chain combines TRBV21-1 with TRBJ2-5; the D call TRBD1 from the table was never checked on the DNA. TRBV21-1 is deemed a pseudogene. CDR3 length: 15 amino acids. The CDR3 DNA sequence: TGTGCCAGCATGGTCGCAGGGGTTTTCGAAGAGACCCAGTACTTC. Amino acid sequence: CASMVAGVFEETQYF.

The genes are TRBV4-1 and TRBJ1-5, with D perhaps matching TRBD1 (6 bases). CDR1 and CDR2 (germline): MGHRA, YSYEKL. The CDR3 has 15 amino acids. The V gene lost 2 bases and the J gene lost 1 base, with 9 bases spanning the gap. CDR3 nucleotide sequence: TGCGCCAGCAGCCAAACAGGGCCGAGCAATCAGCCCCAGCATTTT. Its protein is CASSQTGPSNQPQHF.

The chain couples TRBV7-9 to TRBJ2-3; D is possibly TRBD2 (6 bases). Germline assignment: CDR1 SEHNR and CDR2 FQNEAQ (reference sequence). The CDR3 extends over 14 amino acids. V lost 11 bases and J 4 bases, leaving 19 bases between the germline ends. CDR3 amino acids: CAGDPGRNPDTQYF. The CDR3 DNA reads TGTGCCGGGGACCCAGGGAGGAACCCAGATACGCAGTATTTT. The variable domain in full, completed from reference TRBV7-9 and TRBJ2-3, reads DTGVSQNPRHKITKRGQNVTFRCDPISEHNRLYWYRQTLGQGPEFLTYFQNEAQLEKSRLLSDRFSAERPKGSFSTLEIQRTEQGDSAMYLCAGDPGRNPDTQYFGPGTRLTVL.

This clone has just a few counts. The genes are TRBV5-1 and TRBJ2-5; 8 bases map to TRBD2. With V trimmed by 4 bases and J by 1 base, 6 bases remained unmatched. The CDR3 totals 15 residues. The germline V gene encodes CDR1 SGHRS and CDR2 YFSETQ. This CDR3 reads CASSPGGGGQETQYF. CDR3 coding DNA: TGCGCCAGCAGCCCGGGAGGGGGGGGCCAAGAGACCCAGTACTTC. Using reference TRBV5-1 and TRBJ2-5 for the parts outside the CDR3, the full variable domain is KAGVTQTPRYLIKTRGQQVTLSCSPISGHRSVSWYQQTPGQGLQFLFEYFSETQRNKGNFPGRFSGRQFSNSRSEMNVSTLELGDSALYLCASSPGGGGQETQYFGPGTRLLVL.

The chain joins TRBV18 to TRBJ1-1; D is perhaps TRBD1 (6 bases). This CDR3 spans 16 amino acids. Trimming left V 4 bases short and J 5 bases short, with 20 bases between. Germline V lookup: CDR1 KGHSH, CDR2 LQKENI. The CDR3 sequence is CASSLTGTPRWTEAFF. For the CDR3, the DNA is TGTGCCAGCTCACTCACCGGGACACCAAGATGGACTGAAGCTTTCTTT.